This is a list of T cell receptor beta chains from one sample in a study of Ad26.COV2.S vaccination and SARS-CoV-2 variants. Sequencing was performed with immunoSEQ multiplex PCR; in TCRdb, only in-frame clones are kept and a portion is missing. The table includes approximately 340,000 clones, roughly 84% detected once. This specimen was peripheral blood, taken in a trial of Ad26.COV2.S vaccine versus placebo. The origin of the receptors is a person aged 18 to 59 who received the Ad26.COV2.S COVID-19 vaccine or a placebo. The CDR3 runs from the conserved cysteine through the conserved F or W. D genes are given only for firm matches. Clone size is stated in some rows and not others, as once, few, many or a class when expanded.

cdr3_nt	cdr3_aa	clone_size	d_call	v_call	j_call
TGTGCCAGCAGTTACTCTCGTCTAGCGGGCAACACCGGGGAGCTGTTTTTT	CASSYSRLAGNTGELFF	-	TRBD2	TRBV6-2/TRBV6-3	TRBJ2-2
TGTGCCAGCAGTCATTGGACAGTAGCCTACGAGCAGTACTTC	CASSHWTVAYEQYF	-	-	TRBV2	TRBJ2-7
TGTGCCAGCAGCCCCCTTACTGGTTCACCCCTCCACTTT	CASSPLTGSPLHF	-	-	TRBV7-2	TRBJ1-6
TGTGCCAGCAGTCTAGCGGGAGTATCCTACGAGCAGTACTTC	CASSLAGVSYEQYF	-	TRBD2	TRBV4-2	TRBJ2-7
TGTGCCAGCAGCGCTACCGGGACAGATAATTCACCCCTCCACTTT	CASSATGTDNSPLHF	-	TRBD1	TRBV9	TRBJ1-6
TGTGCCAGCAGTTCTTTTAGCGGGGGGCGCTCCTACAATGAGCAGTTCTTC	CASSSFSGGRSYNEQFF	few	TRBD2	TRBV6-2/TRBV6-3	TRBJ2-1
TGCGCCAGCAGCTTGGAAGGGACAGGATATGGCTACACCTTC	CASSLEGTGYGYTF	-	TRBD1	TRBV5-1	TRBJ1-2
TGTGCCAGCAGGGGCGGGGTTAACACTGAAGCTTTCTTT	CASRGGVNTEAFF	-	-	TRBV6-5	TRBJ1-1
TGTGCCACCTACCGGGACGCCTGGGTTTGGTTCTTC	CATYRDAWVWFF	-	-	TRBV6-5	TRBJ2-1
TGTGCCAGCAGCTTAGATTGGCGGACTGGAAACACCATATATTTT	CASSLDWRTGNTIYF	-	-	TRBV11-2	TRBJ1-3
TGTGCCAGCAGTGAAGCTCTTCCCTACGAGCAGTACTTC	CASSEALPYEQYF	-	-	TRBV6-1	TRBJ2-7
TGTGCCAGCAGTGGACTAGCGGGGGGAGGGCAAGAGACCCAGTACTTC	CASSGLAGGGQETQYF	-	TRBD2	TRBV2	TRBJ2-5
TGTGCCAGCAGCCAAGCCGGGACAGGCTATGGCTACACCTTC	CASSQAGTGYGYTF	-	TRBD1	TRBV3-1/TRBV3-2	TRBJ1-2
TGCGCCAGCAGCCTGGCGGGGGGGCACCCCTACAATGAGCAGTTCTTC	CASSLAGGHPYNEQFF	-	TRBD2	TRBV4-1	TRBJ2-1
TGTGCCAGTAGTCCCGGACAGGGGGCTAATTCACCCCTCCACTTT	CASSPGQGANSPLHF	-	TRBD1	TRBV19	TRBJ1-6
TGTGCCAGCAGCTTAGAATTAGGGGGCGAATTCAATGAGCAGTTCTTC	CASSLELGGEFNEQFF	-	TRBD1	TRBV7-9	TRBJ2-1
TGTGCCAGCAGCAAAACGGGTTACAATGAGCAGTTCTTC	CASSKTGYNEQFF	-	-	TRBV6-4	TRBJ2-1
TGTGCCAGCAGCCAAGACGGGGGGCAAACCTATGGCTACACCTTC	CASSQDGGQTYGYTF	-	-	TRBV3-1/TRBV3-2	TRBJ1-2
TGTGCCAGTAGTATTGTGACTAGCTTTTTCTACAATGAGCAGTTCTTC	CASSIVTSFFYNEQFF	-	TRBD2	TRBV19	TRBJ2-1
TGTGCCAGCAGTCTCAGGACTAGCGGGAGGGCCAACGAGCAGTACTTC	CASSLRTSGRANEQYF	-	TRBD2	TRBV2	TRBJ2-7
TGTGCCAGCTCACCACCGGGGGCAGGGGGGTTTTATTGCGCCGGGGAGCTGTTTTTT	CASSPPGAGGFYCAGELFF	-	-	TRBV18	TRBJ2-2
TGTGCCAGCAGCTCGCTGGGGCCCAGCTCCTACAATGAGCAGTTCTTC	CASSSLGPSSYNEQFF	-	-	TRBV6-2/TRBV6-3	TRBJ2-1
TGTGCCAGCAGCGTATCGGGACTTGGGCGATCCAATGAGCAGTTCTTC	CASSVSGLGRSNEQFF	-	-	TRBV9	TRBJ2-1
TGTGCCAGCAGCGTAGCTGACACCGGGGAGCAGTACTTC	CASSVADTGEQYF	-	-	TRBV9	TRBJ2-7
TGTGCCAGCAGCCAGCACCCGGGGGGTAGTCAGAGGACCGGGGAGCTGTTTTTT	CASSQHPGGSQRTGELFF	-	TRBD2	TRBV3-1/TRBV3-2	TRBJ2-2
TGTGCCAGTAGTATAGCGGGGGGGAGAGAGACCCAGTACTTC	CASSIAGGRETQYF	-	TRBD2	TRBV19	TRBJ2-5
TGCGCCAGCAGCTGGGGGACAGGTGCAACTAATGAAAAACTGTTTTTT	CASSWGTGATNEKLFF	-	TRBD1	TRBV5-1	TRBJ1-4
TGTGCCAGCAGTTTATATACGCGGGAGGGCCTCGGAGAGCAGTACTTC	CASSLYTREGLGEQYF	-	TRBD2	TRBV28	TRBJ2-7
TGTGCCAGCTCACCAAGTAGCGGGGGAGCCTACGAGCAGTACTTC	CASSPSSGGAYEQYF	once	TRBD2	TRBV18	TRBJ2-7
TGTGCCAGCAGCGTGGGGGTGTTGGGAGCCCAAGAGACCCAGTACTTC	CASSVGVLGAQETQYF	-	-	TRBV7-9	TRBJ2-5
TGTGCCAGCTCACCACCGTCGGGGGAGACCCAGTACTTC	CASSPPSGETQYF	-	-	TRBV18	TRBJ2-5
TGTGCCAGCAGCCTCAGACCGCGGGCGACAGGGGGCGTTTATAATGAGCAGTTCTTC	CASSLRPRATGGVYNEQFF	-	TRBD1	TRBV11-2	TRBJ2-1
TGTGCCTGGAGTGGGTCGCGCGGAGAGACCCAGTACTTC	CAWSGSRGETQYF	-	-	TRBV30	TRBJ2-5
TGTGCCACCGGGACTAGCGGGAGTGATACGCAGTATTTT	CATGTSGSDTQYF	-	TRBD2	TRBV7-2	TRBJ2-3
TGTGCCTGGAGTGCGACCGGGACAGGGAGCTCACCCCTCCACTTT	CAWSATGTGSSPLHF	-	TRBD1	TRBV30	TRBJ1-6
TGTGCCAGCAGTCACTCACAGACTAGAGGCACCGGGGAGCTGTTTTTT	CASSHSQTRGTGELFF	-	-	TRBV6-5	TRBJ2-2
TGTGCCAGCAGCTTAGATAGGGGGACAGGGGGCTACGAGCAGTACTTC	CASSLDRGTGGYEQYF	few	TRBD1	TRBV11-2	TRBJ2-7
TGTGCCAGCAGCTTTTTCGGAACACCTCAGTTCTTC	CASSFFGTPQFF	-	-	TRBV11-2	TRBJ2-1
TGTGCCAGCAGCTTAGTTTTGGGCTCTGGAAACACCATATATTTT	CASSLVLGSGNTIYF	-	-	TRBV7-2	TRBJ1-3
TGTGCCAGCAGTTTACCCTCCGGGATCCCCTACGAGCAGTACTTC	CASSLPSGIPYEQYF	-	-	TRBV27	TRBJ2-7
TGTGCCAGCAGCTTAAGGCTAGCGGAGCTTTACAATGAGCAGTTCTTC	CASSLRLAELYNEQFF	-	TRBD2	TRBV7-8	TRBJ2-1
TGCGCCAGCAGCTTGGGGATAGCGGGGCCCTACGAGCAGTACTTC	CASSLGIAGPYEQYF	-	TRBD2	TRBV5-1	TRBJ2-7
TGTGCCAGCAGCCCGCCCCCGGGAAAGGGAACTGAAGCTTTCTTT	CASSPPPGKGTEAFF	-	-	TRBV3-1/TRBV3-2	TRBJ1-1
TGTGCCAGCAGTGACTCTGGGAATGAGCAGTTCTTC	CASSDSGNEQFF	once	-	TRBV6-4	TRBJ2-1
TGTGCCAGCAGCTTAGATCGAATCGAGCAGTTCTTC	CASSLDRIEQFF	-	-	TRBV7-2	TRBJ2-1
TGCGCCAGCAGCAGCGGGAGGAACAATGAGCAGTTCTTC	CASSSGRNNEQFF	-	TRBD2	TRBV4-1	TRBJ2-1
TGTGCCAGCAGTCCCGGGACTAGCGGGAGGACTGAGCAGTTCTTC	CASSPGTSGRTEQFF	-	TRBD2	TRBV27	TRBJ2-1
TGTGCCAGCAGCATACAGGGAAGCGGGAATGAAAAACTGTTTTTT	CASSIQGSGNEKLFF	-	-	TRBV2	TRBJ1-4
TGCGCCAGCAGTGTATCCTACGAGCAGTACTTC	CASSVSYEQYF	once	-	TRBV10-2	TRBJ2-7
TGTGCCAGTAGTGTGGGCTCGGGAAACATTCAGTACTTC	CASSVGSGNIQYF	-	-	TRBV19	TRBJ2-4
TGTGCCAGCAGTGAAGGTCCGGACACCCGATTGTATGGCTACACCTTC	CASSEGPDTRLYGYTF	few	-	TRBV2	TRBJ1-2
TGTGCCAGCAGTTCTCGCGAAGAGACTGAAGCTTTCTTT	CASSSREETEAFF	-	-	TRBV6-5	TRBJ1-1
TGTGCCTGGAGTGTATCTCTCGATGGCTACACCTTC	CAWSVSLDGYTF	-	-	TRBV30	TRBJ1-2
TGTGCCAGCTCACGGCGCACAGATACGCAGTATTTT	CASSRRTDTQYF	few	-	TRBV18	TRBJ2-3
TGTGCCAGCAGGACGGACAGCAACACCGGGGAGCTGTTTTTT	CASRTDSNTGELFF	-	-	TRBV2	TRBJ2-2
TGTGCCACCAGTGATGGACAGCAAGAGACCCAGTACTTC	CATSDGQQETQYF	few	-	TRBV24-1	TRBJ2-5
TGTGCCAGTAGTATAGTAGGAGCGAACACCGGGGAGCTGTTTTTT	CASSIVGANTGELFF	-	-	TRBV19	TRBJ2-2
TGTGCCAGCAGCCATGGGACTAGCGGGCAATTCGAGCAGTACTTC	CASSHGTSGQFEQYF	-	TRBD2	TRBV4-2	TRBJ2-7
TGCGCCAGCAGCCAAGCTCTGGCAGGACTGCGGAATTCACCCCTCCACTTT	CASSQALAGLRNSPLHF	once	-	TRBV4-1	TRBJ1-6
TGTGCCACCTCACGAACGGGGGGGCACTCCTACGAGCAGTACTTC	CATSRTGGHSYEQYF	few	TRBD2	TRBV5-6	TRBJ2-7